This is a list of T cell receptor beta chains from one sample in a study of T cell changes during pregnancy in multiple sclerosis. Clones were read by immunoSEQ multiplex PCR, and TCRdb kept only the in-frame ones, dropping some. The sample carries approximately 90,000 clones, over 90% recorded once. The specimen was peripheral blood, collected in the third trimester of pregnancy. These receptors originate from a female donor with multiple sclerosis, enrolled in a pregnancy study. Both conserved end residues are part of each CDR3. The D gene is left open where the match is weak. Clone size is stated in some rows and not others, as once, few, many or a class when expanded.

V gene,clone size,J gene,D gene,CDR3 DNA,CDR3 protein
TRBV11-2,NA,TRBJ2-3,NA,TGTGCCAGCAGCCCAGGACACTCTTCCGCAGATACGCAGTATTTT,CASSPGHSSADTQYF
TRBV7-9,NA,TRBJ1-3,NA,TGTGCCAGCAGCCTGGGACAAGGGGAAAACACCATATATTTT,CASSLGQGENTIYF
TRBV7-8,NA,TRBJ1-2,TRBD1,TGTGCCAGCAGCGGGACAGGAAAACGCGTCTATGGCTACACCTTC,CASSGTGKRVYGYTF
TRBV7-7,NA,TRBJ2-2,NA,TGTGCCAGCAGCGGGGGAGGAATCGGGGAGCTGTTTTTT,CASSGGGIGELFF
TRBV9,NA,TRBJ2-1,TRBD2,TGTGCCAGCAGCGGAACTAGCGGAGCCTACAATGAGCAGTTCTTC,CASSGTSGAYNEQFF
TRBV7-9,NA,TRBJ2-7,TRBD1,TGTGCCAGCAGCCCGGGACAGGGAAAATACGAGCAGTACTTC,CASSPGQGKYEQYF
TRBV5-6,NA,TRBJ1-2,NA,TGTGCCAGCAGCTCCTTCAGGGAAGGAGGGGTCGGCTACACCTTC,CASSSFREGGVGYTF
TRBV4-3,NA,TRBJ2-7,NA,TGCGCCAGCAGCCAAGATACGGCGAGGGTTACAGAAGTCTACGAGCAGTACTTC,CASSQDTARVTEVYEQYF
TRBV7-9,NA,TRBJ2-1,TRBD1,TGTGCCAGCAGCTTCACAGGGGATGAGCAGTTCTTC,CASSFTGDEQFF
TRBV6-1,NA,TRBJ2-7,NA,TGTGCCAGCAGTAGGACAGTTCCACCATACGAGCAGTACTTC,CASSRTVPPYEQYF
TRBV5-5,NA,TRBJ2-6,NA,TGTGCCAGCAGCTTGTCGGTACAGAGCTCTGGGGCCAACGTCCTGACTTTC,CASSLSVQSSGANVLTF
TRBV6-1,NA,TRBJ1-2,TRBD1,TGTGCCAGCAGGGACAGGGGGCTTAGGTATGGCTACACCTTC,CASRDRGLRYGYTF
TRBV2,NA,TRBJ2-7,TRBD2,TGTGCCAGCAGTGGACTAGCGGGGACCTACGAGCAGTACTTC,CASSGLAGTYEQYF
TRBV27,NA,TRBJ2-1,TRBD2,TGTGCCAGCAGGGGTAGCGGGAGCCACTACAATGAGCAGTTCTTC,CASRGSGSHYNEQFF
TRBV4-3,once,TRBJ2-7,TRBD1,TGCGCCAGCAGCCAAGGGGTGGGACAGGGTGCCTACGAGCAGTACTTC,CASSQGVGQGAYEQYF
TRBV7-6,NA,TRBJ1-1,NA,TGTGCCAGCAGCTTACAGCGATACACTGAAGCTTTCTTT,CASSLQRYTEAFF
TRBV6-5,NA,TRBJ2-7,NA,TGTGCCAGCAGTTCCCTCAGGGCCTTGGGCTACGAGCAGTACTTC,CASSSLRALGYEQYF
TRBV2,NA,TRBJ2-2,NA,TGTGCCAGTCGGCAACAGGGAACCGGCGGGGAGCTGTTTTTT,CASRQQGTGGELFF
TRBV19,NA,TRBJ2-5,TRBD2,TGTGCCAGTAGTGGTTACCGGACTAGCGGGAGGGTAGAGACCCAGTACTTC,CASSGYRTSGRVETQYF
TRBV18,NA,TRBJ2-1,TRBD1,TGTGCCAGCTCACCACAGGGGACAGTCAATGAGCAGTTCTTC,CASSPQGTVNEQFF
TRBV5-1,NA,TRBJ2-7,NA,TGCGCCAGCAGCATGGAAGGAGAGGGCTACGAGCAGTACTTC,CASSMEGEGYEQYF
TRBV14,NA,TRBJ2-7,TRBD2,TGTGCCAGCAGCCAACCCGACCGGACTAGGAACGAGCAGTACTTC,CASSQPDRTRNEQYF
TRBV7-6,NA,TRBJ1-1,NA,TGTGCCAGCAGCTCGAGTGGTCGAGGTGAAGCTTTCTTT,CASSSSGRGEAFF
TRBV7-2,NA,TRBJ2-5,TRBD2,TGTGCCAGCAGCTTACTCCAGGGAGGGGAAGAGACCCAGTACTTC,CASSLLQGGEETQYF
TRBV27,NA,TRBJ2-7,NA,TGTGCCAGCAGTTTGACCATCGACAGCTACGAGCAGTACTTC,CASSLTIDSYEQYF
TRBV7-9,NA,TRBJ2-7,NA,TGTGCCAGCAGTCCACCGCGTCGGGCCTACGAGCAGTACTTC,CASSPPRRAYEQYF
TRBV7-9,NA,TRBJ1-5,NA,TGTGCCAGCAGCTTAGGAAAGGTCACAGGAAGCCAGCCCCAGCATTTT,CASSLGKVTGSQPQHF
TRBV2,NA,TRBJ2-2,TRBD1,TGTGCCAGCGGGGACGGGGGAGGGACAGGGAGGACCGGGGAGCTGTTTTTT,CASGDGGGTGRTGELFF
TRBV9,NA,TRBJ2-1,NA,TGTGCCAGCAGCGTAGTGGGCGGGCCGTCCTACAATGAGCAGTTCTTC,CASSVVGGPSYNEQFF
TRBV27,NA,TRBJ1-2,NA,TGTGCCAGCAGTTCGGGACTGTCAGGTTATGGCTACACCTTC,CASSSGLSGYGYTF
TRBV6-5,NA,TRBJ2-7,NA,TGTGCCAGCAGTTATGGCCAGGGGCTCTCCACCTACGAGCAGTACTTC,CASSYGQGLSTYEQYF
TRBV6-1,NA,TRBJ2-7,TRBD1,TGTGCCAGCAGTGACGTCGGACAGGCAACCACCTACGAGCAGTACTTC,CASSDVGQATTYEQYF
TRBV19,once,TRBJ2-7,TRBD1,TGTGCCAGTAGTATTGGACAGGGACGGGAGCAGTACTTC,CASSIGQGREQYF
TRBV5-1,once,TRBJ2-5,TRBD1,TGCGCCAGCAGCTTTCCGGGACAGGGGGCCTTTTTGGAGACCCAGTACTTC,CASSFPGQGAFLETQYF
TRBV7-9,NA,TRBJ2-1,NA,TGTGCCAGCAGCTTACTAGTCCCTGAGCAGTTCTTC,CASSLLVPEQFF
TRBV28,NA,TRBJ1-1,NA,TGTGCCAGCAGGCGGAGACAGCTCTACACTGAAGCTTTCTTT,CASRRRQLYTEAFF